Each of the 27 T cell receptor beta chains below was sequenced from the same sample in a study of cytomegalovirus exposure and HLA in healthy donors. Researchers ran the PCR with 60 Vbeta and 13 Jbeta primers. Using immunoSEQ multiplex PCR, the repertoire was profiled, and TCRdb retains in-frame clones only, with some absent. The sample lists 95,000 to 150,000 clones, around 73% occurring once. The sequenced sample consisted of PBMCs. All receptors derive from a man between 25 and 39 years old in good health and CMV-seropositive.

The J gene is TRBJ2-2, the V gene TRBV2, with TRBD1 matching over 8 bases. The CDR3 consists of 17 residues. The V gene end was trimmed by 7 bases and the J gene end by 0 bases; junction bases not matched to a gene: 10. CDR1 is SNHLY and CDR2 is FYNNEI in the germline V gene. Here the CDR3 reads CASTHSTDRANTGELFF. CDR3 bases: TGTGCCAGCACTCATAGCACGGACAGGGCGAACACCGGGGAGCTGTTTTTT.

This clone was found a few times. The CDR3 DNA reads TGTGCCAGCAGCGCGAAGAAGGCGGCCTACGAGCAGTACTTC. Translating gives CASSAKKAAYEQYF. The chain couples TRBV2 to TRBJ2-7; D remains unclear. CDR1 and CDR2 from the germline V gene are SNHLY and FYNNEI. Trimming removed 6 bases at V and 2 bases at J, with 14 bases between. The CDR3 runs 14 residues.

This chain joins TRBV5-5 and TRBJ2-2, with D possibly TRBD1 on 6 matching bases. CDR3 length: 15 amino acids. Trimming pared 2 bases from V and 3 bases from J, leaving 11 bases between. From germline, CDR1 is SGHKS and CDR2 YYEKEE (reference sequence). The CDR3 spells CASSFSQGDTGELFF. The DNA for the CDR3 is TGTGCCAGCAGCTTTTCACAGGGAGACACCGGGGAGCTGTTTTTT.

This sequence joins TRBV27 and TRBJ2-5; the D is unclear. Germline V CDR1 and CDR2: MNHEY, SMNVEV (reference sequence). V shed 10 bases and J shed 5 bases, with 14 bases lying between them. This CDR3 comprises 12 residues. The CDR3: CAISPLSETQYF. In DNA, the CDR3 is TGTGCCATATCCCCTCTGAGCGAGACCCAGTACTTC.

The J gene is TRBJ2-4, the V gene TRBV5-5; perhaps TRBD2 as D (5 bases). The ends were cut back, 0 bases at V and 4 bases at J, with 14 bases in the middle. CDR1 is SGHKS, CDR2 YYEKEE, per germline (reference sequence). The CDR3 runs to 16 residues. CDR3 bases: TGTGCCAGCAGCTTGGGATTGGACTTTTTTAAAAACATTCAGTACTTC. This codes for CASSLGLDFFKNIQYF.

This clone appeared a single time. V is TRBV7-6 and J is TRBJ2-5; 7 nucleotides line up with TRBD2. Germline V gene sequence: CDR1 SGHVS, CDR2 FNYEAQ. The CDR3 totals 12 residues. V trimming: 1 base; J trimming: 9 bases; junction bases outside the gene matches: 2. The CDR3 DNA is TGTGCCAGCAGCTTAGTAAGCGGGGCCCAGTACTTC. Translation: CASSLVSGAQYF.

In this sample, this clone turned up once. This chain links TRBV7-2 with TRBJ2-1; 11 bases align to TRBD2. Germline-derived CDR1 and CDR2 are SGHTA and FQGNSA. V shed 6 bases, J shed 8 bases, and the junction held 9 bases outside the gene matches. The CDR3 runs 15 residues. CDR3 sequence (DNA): TGTGCCAGCAGACTCGGGGCTAGCGGGAGGTATGAGCAGTTCTTC. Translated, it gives CASRLGASGRYEQFF. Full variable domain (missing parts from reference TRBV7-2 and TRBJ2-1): GAGVSQSPSNKVTEKGKDVELRCDPISGHTALYWYRQSLGQGLEFLIYFQGNSAPDKSGLPSDRFSAERTGGSVSTLTIQRTQQEDSAVYLCASRLGASGRYEQFFGPGTRLTVL.

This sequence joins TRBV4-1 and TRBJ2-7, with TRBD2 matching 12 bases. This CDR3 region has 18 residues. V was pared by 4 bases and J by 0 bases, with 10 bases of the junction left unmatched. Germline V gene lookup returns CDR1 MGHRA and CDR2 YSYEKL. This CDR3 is CASSRYGTSGSSSYEQYF. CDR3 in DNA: TGCGCCAGCAGCCGATACGGGACTAGCGGGTCCAGCTCCTACGAGCAGTACTTC.

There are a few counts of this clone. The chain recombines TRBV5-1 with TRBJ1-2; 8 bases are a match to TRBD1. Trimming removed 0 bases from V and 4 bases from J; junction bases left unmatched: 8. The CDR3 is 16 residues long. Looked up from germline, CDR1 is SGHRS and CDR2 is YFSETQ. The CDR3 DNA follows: TGCGCCAGCAGCTTGGTCGCAGGGGGCTTATCCTATGGCTACACCTTC. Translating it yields CASSLVAGGLSYGYTF.

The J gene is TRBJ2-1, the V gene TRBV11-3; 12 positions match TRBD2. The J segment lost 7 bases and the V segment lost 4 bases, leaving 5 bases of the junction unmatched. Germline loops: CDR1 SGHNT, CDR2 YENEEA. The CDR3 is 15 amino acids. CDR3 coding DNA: TGTGCCAGCAGCTCCCCGACTAGCGGGAGAAATGAGCAGTTCTTC. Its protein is CASSSPTSGRNEQFF.

The CDR3 loop is CASSFIAGGPSTDTQYF. The CDR3 region has the DNA TGTGCCAGCAGTTTCATAGCGGGAGGTCCTAGCACAGATACGCAGTATTTT. The chain combines TRBV27 with TRBJ2-3; TRBD2 matches 10 bases. V lost 3 bases, J lost 0 bases, and 6 bases stayed unmatched. Per the germline V gene, CDR1 is MNHEY and CDR2 is SMNVEV (reference sequence). CDR3 length equals 17 residues.

CDR3 nucleotides: TGTGCCAGCAGTGAATATCCCAGGGAAAAAGAGACCCAGTACTTC. Encoded protein: CASSEYPREKETQYF. V usage is TRBV6-1 and J usage is TRBJ2-5, with D possibly TRBD1 on 5 matching bases. Trimming pared 2 bases from V and 3 bases from J, leaving 13 bases between. The CDR3 contains 15 residues. Germline-derived CDR1 and CDR2 are MNHNS and SASEGT.

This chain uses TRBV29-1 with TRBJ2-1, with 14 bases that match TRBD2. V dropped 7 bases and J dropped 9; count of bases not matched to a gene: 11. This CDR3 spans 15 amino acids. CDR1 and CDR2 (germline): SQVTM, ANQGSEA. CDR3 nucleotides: TGCAGCGCAGGAAGGGGACTAGCGGGAGATGGTGAGCAGTTCTTC. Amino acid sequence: CSAGRGLAGDGEQFF.

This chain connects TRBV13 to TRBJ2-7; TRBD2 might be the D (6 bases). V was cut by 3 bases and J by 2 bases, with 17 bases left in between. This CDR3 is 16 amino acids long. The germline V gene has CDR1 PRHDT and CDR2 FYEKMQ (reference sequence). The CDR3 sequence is CASSFPAGSGAYEQYF. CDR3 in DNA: TGTGCCAGCAGCTTTCCCGCGGGGAGTGGAGCCTACGAGCAGTACTTC.

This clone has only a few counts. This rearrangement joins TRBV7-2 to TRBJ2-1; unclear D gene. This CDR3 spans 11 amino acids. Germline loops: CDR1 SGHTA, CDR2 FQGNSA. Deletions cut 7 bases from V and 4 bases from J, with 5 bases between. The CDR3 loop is CASTPYNEQFF. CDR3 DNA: TGTGCCAGCACCCCATACAATGAGCAGTTCTTC. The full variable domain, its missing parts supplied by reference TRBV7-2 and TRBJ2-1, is GAGVSQSPSNKVTEKGKDVELRCDPISGHTALYWYRQSLGQGLEFLIYFQGNSAPDKSGLPSDRFSAERTGGSVSTLTIQRTQQEDSAVYLCASTPYNEQFFGPGTRLTVL.

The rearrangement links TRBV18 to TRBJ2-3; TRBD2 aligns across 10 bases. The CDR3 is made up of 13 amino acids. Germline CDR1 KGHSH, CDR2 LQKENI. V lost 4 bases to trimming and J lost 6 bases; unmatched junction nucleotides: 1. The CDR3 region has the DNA TGTGCCAGCTCACTAGCGGGAGGCGATACGCAGTATTTT. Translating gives CASSLAGGDTQYF.

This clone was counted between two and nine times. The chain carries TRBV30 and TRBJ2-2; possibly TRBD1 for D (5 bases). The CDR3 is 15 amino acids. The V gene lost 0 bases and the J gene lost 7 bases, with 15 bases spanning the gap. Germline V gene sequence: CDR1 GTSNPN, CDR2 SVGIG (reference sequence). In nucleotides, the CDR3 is TGTGCCTGGAGTGTCTTGGTAGGGGATATCGGGGAGCTGTTTTTT. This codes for CAWSVLVGDIGELFF. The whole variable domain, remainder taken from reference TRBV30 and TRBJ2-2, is SQTIHQWPATLVQPVGSPLSLECTVEGTSNPNLYWYRQAAGRGLQLLFYSVGIGQISSEVPQNLSASRPQDRQFILSSKKLLLSDSGFYLCAWSVLVGDIGELFFGEGSRLTVL.

The CDR3 sequence is CASSQVAAGKGYTF. CDR3 nucleotide sequence: TGTGCCAGCAGCCAAGTAGCGGCAGGAAAAGGCTACACCTTC. This sequence joins TRBV4-2 and TRBJ1-2; no definite D call. The V gene lost 1 base and the J gene lost 8 bases, with 14 bases spanning the gap. The CDR3 runs 14 residues. Germline V gives CDR1 LGHNA, CDR2 YNFKEQ.

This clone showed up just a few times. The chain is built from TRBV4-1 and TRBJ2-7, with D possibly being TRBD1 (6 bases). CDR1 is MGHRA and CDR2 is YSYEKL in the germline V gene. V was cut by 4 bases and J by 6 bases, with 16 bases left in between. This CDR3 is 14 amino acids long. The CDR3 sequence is CASSRQGGSGEQYF. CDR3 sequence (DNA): TGCGCCAGCAGCCGACAAGGGGGATCTGGCGAGCAGTACTTC.

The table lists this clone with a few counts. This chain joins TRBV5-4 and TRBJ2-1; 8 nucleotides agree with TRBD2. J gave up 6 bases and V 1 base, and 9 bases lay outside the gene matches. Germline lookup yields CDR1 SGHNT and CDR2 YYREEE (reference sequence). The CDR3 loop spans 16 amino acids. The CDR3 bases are TGTGCCAGCAGCTTGAAGCGGGAGAGGTTAATCAATGAGCAGTTCTTC. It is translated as CASSLKRERLINEQFF.

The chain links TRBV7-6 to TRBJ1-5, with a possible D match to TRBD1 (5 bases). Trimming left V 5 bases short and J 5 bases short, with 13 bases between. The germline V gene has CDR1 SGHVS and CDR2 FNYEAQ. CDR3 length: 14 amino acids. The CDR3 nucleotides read TGTGCCAGCAGCGCAACGGGGGAGGATCAGCCCCAGCATTTT. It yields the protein CASSATGEDQPQHF. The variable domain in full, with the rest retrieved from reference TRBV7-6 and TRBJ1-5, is GAGVSQSPRYKVTKRGQDVALRCDPISGHVSLYWYRQALGQGPEFLTYFNYEAQQDKSGLPNDRFSAERPEGSISTLTIQRTEQRDSAMYRCASSATGEDQPQHFGDGTRLSIL.

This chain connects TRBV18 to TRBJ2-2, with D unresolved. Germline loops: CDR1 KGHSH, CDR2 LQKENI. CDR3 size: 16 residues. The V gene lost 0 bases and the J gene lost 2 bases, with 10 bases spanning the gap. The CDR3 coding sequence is TGTGCCAGCTCACCACCGAACACGATCAACACCGGGGAGCTGTTTTTT. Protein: CASSPPNTINTGELFF.

CDR3 sequence (DNA): TGTGCCTGGAGGCCGACAAGCACTTATGGCTACACCTTC. Protein product: CAWRPTSTYGYTF. This chain uses TRBV30 with TRBJ1-2; D uncertain. Trimming left V 3 bases short and J 5 bases short, with 13 bases between. CDR1 GTSNPN and CDR2 SVGIG come from the germline V gene (reference sequence). This CDR3 is built from 13 residues.

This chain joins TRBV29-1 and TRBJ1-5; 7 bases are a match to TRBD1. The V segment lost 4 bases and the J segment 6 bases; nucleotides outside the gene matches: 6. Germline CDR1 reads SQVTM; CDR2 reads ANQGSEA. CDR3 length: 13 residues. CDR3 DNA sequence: TGCAGCGTTGGAACAGGGGAAGGTCAGCCCCAGCATTTT. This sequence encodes CSVGTGEGQPQHF.

CDR3 sequence: CASSIGQTYGYTF. CDR3 nucleotide sequence: TGTGCCAGCAGCATAGGACAGACCTATGGCTACACCTTC. The V gene is TRBV6-1, the J gene TRBJ1-2; TRBD1 is a possible D gene (6 bases). CDR1 is MNHNS, CDR2 SASEGT, per germline. The V gene lost 6 bases and the J gene lost 4 bases, with 12 bases spanning the gap. This CDR3 contains 13 residues.

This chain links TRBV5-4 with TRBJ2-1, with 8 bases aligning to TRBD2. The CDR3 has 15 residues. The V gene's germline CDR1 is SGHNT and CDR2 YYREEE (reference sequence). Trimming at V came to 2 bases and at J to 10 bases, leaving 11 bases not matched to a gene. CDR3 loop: CASSLGTSPSGEQFF. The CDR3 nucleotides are TGTGCCAGCAGCTTAGGGACTAGTCCCTCAGGGGAGCAGTTCTTC. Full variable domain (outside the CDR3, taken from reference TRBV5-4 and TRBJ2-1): ETGVTQSPTHLIKTRGQQVTLRCSSQSGHNTVSWYQQALGQGPQFIFQYYREEENGRGNFPPRFSGLQFPNYSSELNVNALELDDSALYLCASSLGTSPSGEQFFGPGTRLTVL.

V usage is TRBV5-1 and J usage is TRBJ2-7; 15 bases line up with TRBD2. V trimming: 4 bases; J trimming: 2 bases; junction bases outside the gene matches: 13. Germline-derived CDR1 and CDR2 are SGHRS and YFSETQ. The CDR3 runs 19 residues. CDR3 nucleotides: TGCGCCAGCAGCAATACCGGGACTAGCGGGAGGAGGTGGGCCTACGAGCAGTACTTC. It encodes CASSNTGTSGRRWAYEQYF. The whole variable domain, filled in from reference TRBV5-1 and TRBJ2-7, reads KAGVTQTPRYLIKTRGQQVTLSCSPISGHRSVSWYQQTPGQGLQFLFEYFSETQRNKGNFPGRFSGRQFSNSRSEMNVSTLELGDSALYLCASSNTGTSGRRWAYEQYFGPGTRLTVT.